This paragraph reports one TCR beta chain. The antigen is not known. Since all of the isolated RNA was reverse transcribed, expressed TCRB transcripts were what got sequenced. Generated by immunoSEQ multiplex PCR, the TCRdb table keeps only in-frame clones and is missing some. Among 300,000 to 350,000 clones listed, around 8.5% were seen once. This sample is part of a study of beta chain features in type 1 diabetes. A CD45RO/CCR7/CD25/CD127/CD95/CD27 panel sorted naive, central memory, regulatory and stem cell-like memory CD4+ cells. Each population that was sorted was more than 98% pure. Germline assignment: CDR1 SGHAT and CDR2 FQNNGV. The CDR3 runs 16 residues. With 2 bases clipped from V and 9 bases from J, the junction kept 12 bases outside the gene matches. Study results and limitations: VDJ junctions sequenced from type 1 diabetes patients showed fewer insertions and more deletions. TCRB CDR3 length was moderately but significantly reduced in all four CD4+ subsets of Type 1 diabetes patients. Patients' naive, central memory and regulatory TCRB repertoires appeared more alike than those of healthy donors.

The sample consisted of central memory CD4+ T cells from blood. The clonotype comes from a young man with type 1 diabetes. The chain couples TRBV11-2 to TRBJ2-1; 8 nucleotides agree with TRBD2. The CDR3 region is CASSLPGLATYAEQFF. The CDR3 nucleotides read TGTGCCAGCAGCTTACCCGGACTAGCAACCTATGCTGAGCAGTTCTTC.